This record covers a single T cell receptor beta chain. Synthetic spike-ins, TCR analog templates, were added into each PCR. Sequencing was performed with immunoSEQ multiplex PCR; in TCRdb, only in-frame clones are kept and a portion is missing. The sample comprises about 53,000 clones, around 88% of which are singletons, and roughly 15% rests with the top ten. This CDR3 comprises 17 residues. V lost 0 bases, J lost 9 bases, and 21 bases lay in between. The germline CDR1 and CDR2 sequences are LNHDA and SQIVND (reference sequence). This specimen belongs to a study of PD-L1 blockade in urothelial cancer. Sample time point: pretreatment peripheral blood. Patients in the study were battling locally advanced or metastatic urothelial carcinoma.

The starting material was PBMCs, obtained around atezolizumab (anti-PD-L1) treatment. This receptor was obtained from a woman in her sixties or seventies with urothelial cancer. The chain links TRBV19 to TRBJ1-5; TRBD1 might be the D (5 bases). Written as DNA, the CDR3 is TGTGCCAGTAGTATAGATGCCCCCCAGGGCAGGTCGGGGCCCCAGCATTTT. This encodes CASSIDAPQGRSGPQHF.